Below, one TCR beta chain is given with its context. Germline assignment: CDR1 SGHAT and CDR2 FQDESV (reference sequence). The CDR3 has 18 residues. Trimming pared 4 bases from V and 3 bases from J, leaving 23 bases between. This sample is part of a study of immune cell composition in non-small cell lung cancer. Normal lung was sampled as far from the tumour as possible, at least 3 cm. Some clones are missing from TCRdb's copy, which holds only in-frame ones; the method was immunoSEQ multiplex PCR. This sample has over 7,500 clones, with approximately 77% found just once. The TCR sequence derives from a human donor with non-small cell lung cancer. The material sequenced was non-adjacent lung tissue. J is TRBJ2-3 and V is TRBV11-1, with D perhaps assigned TRBD1 or TRBD2 (5 bases each). Written as DNA, the CDR3 is TGTGCCAGCAGCTCCGGCAAAGCTGGGACCCTGGGAACAGATACGCAGTATTTT. Its translation: CASSSGKAGTLGTDTQYF.